These 12 T cell receptor beta chains were all obtained from the same sample, sequenced in a study of T cells after yellow fever vaccination. TCRdb recomputed calls from the 5' RACE reads with MiXCR, one row per CDR3 protein. This table holds 300,000 to 400,000 distinct CDR3 sequences, around 13% found once. Sequenced here: CD4+ T cells sorted from PBMCs, sampled 15 days after the yellow fever booster vaccination. These receptor sequences come from a man aged 18 to 30 who received the YFV17D yellow fever vaccine.

This clonotype was seen only a few times. V gene TRBV6-1 combines with J gene TRBJ2-7; a possible D gene is TRBD2 (6 bases). Trimming took off 0 bases at V and 5 bases at J, with 11 bases between the two ends. The CDR3 is made up of 14 amino acids. Germline loops: CDR1 MNHNS, CDR2 SASEGT. CDR3 sequence reads: CASSEAWRADEQYF. DNA for the CDR3: TGTGCCAGCAGTGAAGCTTGGAGGGCTGACGAGCAGTACTTC.

This clonotype ranks as medium-sized (0.01 to 0.1%). This chain connects TRBV4-3 to TRBJ1-2; a possible D gene is TRBD1 (6 bases). CDR3 length: 16 residues. Trimming took 0 bases from V and 4 from J, leaving 15 bases between them. Germline CDR1 LGHNA, CDR2 YSLEER. The CDR3: CASSQDYGGGGYGYTF. CDR3 DNA: TGCGCCAGCAGCCAAGATTACGGGGGCGGAGGCTATGGCTACACCTTC.

There are a few counts of this clonotype. The chain employs TRBV27 and TRBJ1-6, with 9 bases matching TRBD1. CDR1 and CDR2 (germline): MNHEY, SMNVEV (reference sequence). The CDR3 consists of 13 residues. J was trimmed by 10 bases and V by 6 bases; bases with no gene match: 4. In DNA, the CDR3 is TGTGCCAGCAGGGACAGGGGCTACTCACCCCTCCACTTT. Protein product: CASRDRGYSPLHF.

This clonotype occurred a few times. The chain combines TRBV6-1 with TRBJ1-1; no clear D. The V and J ends lost 10 bases and 2 bases respectively, with 14 bases between them. CDR1 is MNHNS, CDR2 SASEGT, per germline. CDR3 length: 13 amino acids. CDR3 in DNA: TGTGCCACCTTCCGGGCCGCCAACACTGAAGCTTTCTTT. Translated: CATFRAANTEAFF.

This clonotype was detected a few times. This sequence joins TRBV7-3 and TRBJ2-3, with 9 bases matching TRBD2. The CDR3 contains 15 residues. V lost 1 base to trimming and J lost 4 bases; unmatched junction nucleotides: 3. Germline values: CDR1 SGHTA, CDR2 FQGTGA. In DNA, the CDR3 is TGTGCCAGCAGCTTAAGGCGGGGGGGCTCAGATACGCAGTATTTT. Its translation: CASSLRRGGSDTQYF.

V gene TRBV6-2 or TRBV6-3 combines with J gene TRBJ2-4; 11 bases fit TRBD2. V trimming: 6 bases; J trimming: 2 bases; junction bases outside the gene matches: 12. The CDR3 runs 18 residues. CDR1 MNHEY and CDR2 SVGEGT come from the germline V gene. CDR3 loop: CASSLLPGLAVTKNIQYF. The CDR3 region has the DNA TGTGCCAGCAGCCTCCTACCGGGACTAGCGGTAACCAAAAACATTCAGTACTTC.

This chain joins TRBV6-1 and TRBJ2-3; TRBD1 is a possible D gene (5 bases). Trimming pared 6 bases from V and 2 bases from J, leaving 9 bases between. Germline V lookup: CDR1 MNHNS, CDR2 SASEGT. The CDR3 spans 13 residues. CDR3 nucleotide sequence: TGTGCCAGCAGAGAGACAGTCACAGATACGCAGTATTTT. Protein: CASRETVTDTQYF.

In its sample, this clonotype was seen a few times. Written as DNA, the CDR3 is TGTGCCAGCAGCTTAGACATTCGAAAGAACACCGGGGAGCTGTTTTTT. Its translation: CASSLDIRKNTGELFF. The chain carries TRBV7-9 and TRBJ2-2; no definite D call. From germline, CDR1 is SEHNR and CDR2 FQNEAQ (reference sequence). The ends were cut back, 1 base at V and 1 base at J, with 10 bases in the middle. This CDR3 has 16 residues.

This clonotype was seen a handful of times. J is TRBJ2-2 and V is TRBV6-2 or TRBV6-3; 12 nucleotides line up with TRBD2. The CDR3 length is 17 residues. V lost 6 bases and J lost 2; bases outside the gene matches: 7. The germline V gene encodes CDR1 MNHEY and CDR2 SVGEGT. CDR3 coding DNA: TGTGCCAGCAGAACAGTGACTAGCGGGGGTAACACCGGGGAGCTGTTTTTT. It specifies CASRTVTSGGNTGELFF.

This clonotype has a count of ten or more. The CDR3 DNA reads TGCGCCAGCGTGGGTGACTCCTACGAGCAGTACTTC. Its translation: CASVGDSYEQYF. The rearrangement joins TRBV10-2 to TRBJ2-7; no definite D call. There are 12 residues in the CDR3. The V end lost 8 bases, the J end lost 0 bases, and 8 bases lay between the germline ends. CDR1 WSHSY and CDR2 SAAADI come from the germline V gene.

This clonotype occurred a few times. This rearrangement joins TRBV7-3 to TRBJ2-7; D gene ambiguous. Germline V CDR1 and CDR2: SGHTA, FQGTGA. CDR3 length: 14 residues. V dropped 11 bases and J dropped 0 bases, with 17 bases sitting between them. Here the CDR3 DNA reads TGTGCCGCCCCCGCCAGCGATAGCTCCTACGAGCAGTACGTC. The encoded protein is CAAPASDSSYEQYV.

This clonotype occurred a few times. The chain couples TRBV18 to TRBJ2-5, with TRBD1 matching 8 bases. Trimming took 4 bases from V and 0 from J; bases not matched to a gene: 1. The CDR3 covers 14 residues. Germline CDR1 reads KGHSH; CDR2 reads LQKENI. CDR3 sequence reads: CASSRQGYQETQYF. CDR3 bases: TGTGCCAGCTCACGACAGGGGTACCAAGAGACCCAGTACTTC.